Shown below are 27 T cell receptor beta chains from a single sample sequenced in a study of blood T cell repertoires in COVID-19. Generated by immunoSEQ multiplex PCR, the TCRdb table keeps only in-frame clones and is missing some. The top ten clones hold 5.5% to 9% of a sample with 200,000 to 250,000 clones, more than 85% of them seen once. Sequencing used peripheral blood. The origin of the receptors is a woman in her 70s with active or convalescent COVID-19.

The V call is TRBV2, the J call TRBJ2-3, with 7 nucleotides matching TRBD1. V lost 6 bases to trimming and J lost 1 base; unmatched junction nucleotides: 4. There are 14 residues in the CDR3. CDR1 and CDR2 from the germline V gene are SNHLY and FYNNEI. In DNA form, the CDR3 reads TGTGCCAGCAGGTCAGGGGGAGGCACAGATACGCAGTATTTT. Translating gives CASRSGGGTDTQYF.

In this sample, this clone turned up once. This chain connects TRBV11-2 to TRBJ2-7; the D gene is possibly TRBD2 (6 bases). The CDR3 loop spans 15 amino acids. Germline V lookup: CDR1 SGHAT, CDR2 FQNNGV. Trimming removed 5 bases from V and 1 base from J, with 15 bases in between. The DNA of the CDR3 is TGTGCCAGCAGCGTCGGGGTAGGAGGGTCCTACGAGCAGTACTTC. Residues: CASSVGVGGSYEQYF.

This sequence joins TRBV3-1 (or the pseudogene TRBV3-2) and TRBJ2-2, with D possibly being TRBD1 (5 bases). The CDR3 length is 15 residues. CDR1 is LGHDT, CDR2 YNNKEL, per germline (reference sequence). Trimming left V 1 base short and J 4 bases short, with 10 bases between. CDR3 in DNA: TGTGCCAGCAGCCAAGGAAGGGGCCCCACCGGGGAGCTGTTTTTT. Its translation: CASSQGRGPTGELFF.

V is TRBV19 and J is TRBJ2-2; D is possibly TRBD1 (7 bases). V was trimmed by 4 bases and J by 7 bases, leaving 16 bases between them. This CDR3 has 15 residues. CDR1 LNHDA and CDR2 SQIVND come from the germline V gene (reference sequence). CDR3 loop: CASSTFRGAIGELFF. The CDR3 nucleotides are TGTGCCAGTAGTACTTTCAGGGGGGCTATCGGGGAGCTGTTTTTT.

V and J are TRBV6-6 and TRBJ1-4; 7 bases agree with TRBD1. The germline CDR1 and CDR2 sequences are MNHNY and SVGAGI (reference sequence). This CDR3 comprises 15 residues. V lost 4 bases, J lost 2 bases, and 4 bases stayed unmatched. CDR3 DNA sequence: TGTGCCAGCAGTTTTGGACAGGCTACTAATGAAAAACTGTTTTTT. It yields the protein CASSFGQATNEKLFF.

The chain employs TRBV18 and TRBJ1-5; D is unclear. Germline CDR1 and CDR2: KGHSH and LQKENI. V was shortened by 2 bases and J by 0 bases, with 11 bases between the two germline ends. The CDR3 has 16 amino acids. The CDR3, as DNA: TGTGCCAGCTCACCATTTAATCTTTATAGCAATCAGCCCCAGCATTTT. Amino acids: CASSPFNLYSNQPQHF.

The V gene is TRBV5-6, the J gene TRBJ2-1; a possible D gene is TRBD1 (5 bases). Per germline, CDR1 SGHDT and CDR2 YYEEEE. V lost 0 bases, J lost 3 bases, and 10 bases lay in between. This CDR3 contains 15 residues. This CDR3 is CASSLDIQGYNEQFF. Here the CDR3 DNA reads TGTGCCAGCAGCTTGGATATTCAGGGCTACAATGAGCAGTTCTTC.

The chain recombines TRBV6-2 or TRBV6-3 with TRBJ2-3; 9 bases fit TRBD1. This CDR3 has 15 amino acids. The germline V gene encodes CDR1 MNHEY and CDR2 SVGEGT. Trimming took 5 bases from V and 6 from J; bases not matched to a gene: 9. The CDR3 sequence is CASSKFRDREDTQYF. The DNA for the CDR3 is TGTGCCAGCAGTAAGTTCCGGGACAGGGAGGATACGCAGTATTTT.

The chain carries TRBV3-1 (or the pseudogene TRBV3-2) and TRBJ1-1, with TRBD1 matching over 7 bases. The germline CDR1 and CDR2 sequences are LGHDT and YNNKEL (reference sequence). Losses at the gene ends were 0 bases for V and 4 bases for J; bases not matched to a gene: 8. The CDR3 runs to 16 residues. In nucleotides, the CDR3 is TGTGCCAGCAGCCAAGATCCAGGGGGGATAGGCACTGAAGCTTTCTTT. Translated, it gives CASSQDPGGIGTEAFF.

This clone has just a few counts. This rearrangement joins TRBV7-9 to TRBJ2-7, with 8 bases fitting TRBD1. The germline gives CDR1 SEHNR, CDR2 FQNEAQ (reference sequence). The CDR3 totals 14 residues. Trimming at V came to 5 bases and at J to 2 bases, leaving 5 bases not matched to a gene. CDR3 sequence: CASSPPDRAYEQYF. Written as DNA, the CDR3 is TGTGCCAGCAGCCCCCCGGACAGGGCCTACGAGCAGTACTTC. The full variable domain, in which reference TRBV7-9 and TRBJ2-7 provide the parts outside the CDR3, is DTGVSQNPRHKITKRGQNVTFRCDPISEHNRLYWYRQTLGQGPEFLTYFQNEAQLEKSRLLSDRFSAERPKGSFSTLEIQRTEQGDSAMYLCASSPPDRAYEQYFGPGTRLTVT.

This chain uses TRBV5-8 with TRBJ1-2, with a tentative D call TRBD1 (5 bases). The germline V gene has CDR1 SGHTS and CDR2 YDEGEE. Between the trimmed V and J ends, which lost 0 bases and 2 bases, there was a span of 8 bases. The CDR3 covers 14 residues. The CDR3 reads CASSLGQFNYGYTF. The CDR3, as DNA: TGTGCCAGCAGCTTGGGACAGTTCAACTATGGCTACACCTTC.

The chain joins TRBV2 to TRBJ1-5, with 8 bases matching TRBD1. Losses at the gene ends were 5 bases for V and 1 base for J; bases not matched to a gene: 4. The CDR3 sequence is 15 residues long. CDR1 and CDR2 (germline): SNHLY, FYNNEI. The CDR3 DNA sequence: TGTGCCAGCAGTCCATGGACAGGGAGCAATCAGCCCCAGCATTTT. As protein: CASSPWTGSNQPQHF.

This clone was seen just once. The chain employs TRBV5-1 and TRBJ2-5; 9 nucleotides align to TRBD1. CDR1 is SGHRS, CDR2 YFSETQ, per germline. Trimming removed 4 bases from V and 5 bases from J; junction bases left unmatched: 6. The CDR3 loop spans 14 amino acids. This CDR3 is CASSPGQGTETQYF. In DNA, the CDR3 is TGCGCCAGCAGCCCGGGACAGGGAACGGAGACCCAGTACTTC.

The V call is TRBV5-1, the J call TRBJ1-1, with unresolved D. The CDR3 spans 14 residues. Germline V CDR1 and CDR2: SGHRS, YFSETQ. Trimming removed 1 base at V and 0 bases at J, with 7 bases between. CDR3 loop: CASSLPGLNTEAFF. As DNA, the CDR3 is TGCGCCAGCAGCTTGCCAGGCCTGAACACTGAAGCTTTCTTT.

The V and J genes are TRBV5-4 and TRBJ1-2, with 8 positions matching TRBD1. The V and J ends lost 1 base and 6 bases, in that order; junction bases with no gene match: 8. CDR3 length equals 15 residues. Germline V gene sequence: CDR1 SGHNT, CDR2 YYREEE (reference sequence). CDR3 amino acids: CASSLLQGARDGYTF. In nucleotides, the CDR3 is TGTGCCAGCAGCTTGCTGCAGGGGGCGCGGGATGGCTACACCTTC.

DNA for the CDR3: TGTGCCAGCAGCAAAGTGGTTCAGGGGGTTTTAAACACTGAAGCTTTCTTT. Protein product: CASSKVVQGVLNTEAFF. This chain uses TRBV21-1 with TRBJ1-1; TRBD1, the table's D call, lacks a check against the DNA. TRBV21-1 is classified as a pseudogene. The CDR3 has 17 residues.

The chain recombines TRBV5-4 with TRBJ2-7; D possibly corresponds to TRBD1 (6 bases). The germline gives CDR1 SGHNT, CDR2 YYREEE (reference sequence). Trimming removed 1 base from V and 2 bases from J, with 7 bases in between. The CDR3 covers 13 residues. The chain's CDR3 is CASSLTGPYEQYF. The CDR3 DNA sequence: TGTGCCAGCAGCTTGACAGGGCCCTACGAGCAGTACTTC.

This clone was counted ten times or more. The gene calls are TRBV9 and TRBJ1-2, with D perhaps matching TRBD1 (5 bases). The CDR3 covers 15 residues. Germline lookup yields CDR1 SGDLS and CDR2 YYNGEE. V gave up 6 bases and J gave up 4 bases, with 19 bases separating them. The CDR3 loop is CASTITGSGSYGYTF. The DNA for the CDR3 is TGTGCCAGCACCATCACAGGCTCAGGAAGCTATGGCTACACCTTC.

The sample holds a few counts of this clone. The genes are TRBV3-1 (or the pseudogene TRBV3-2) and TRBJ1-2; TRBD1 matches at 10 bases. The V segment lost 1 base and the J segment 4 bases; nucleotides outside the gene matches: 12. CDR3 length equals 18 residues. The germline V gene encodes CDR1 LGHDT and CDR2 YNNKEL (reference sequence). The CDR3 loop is CASSQGIISGTGAYGYTF. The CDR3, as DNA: TGTGCCAGCAGCCAAGGGATCATATCCGGGACAGGGGCCTATGGCTACACCTTC.

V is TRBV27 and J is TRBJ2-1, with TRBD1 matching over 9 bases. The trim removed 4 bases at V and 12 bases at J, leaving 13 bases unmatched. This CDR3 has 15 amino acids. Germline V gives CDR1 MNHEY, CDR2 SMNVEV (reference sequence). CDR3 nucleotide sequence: TGTGCCAGCAGTTCTCCGACTACGGACAGGGGCCGGCAGTTCTTC. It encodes CASSSPTTDRGRQFF.

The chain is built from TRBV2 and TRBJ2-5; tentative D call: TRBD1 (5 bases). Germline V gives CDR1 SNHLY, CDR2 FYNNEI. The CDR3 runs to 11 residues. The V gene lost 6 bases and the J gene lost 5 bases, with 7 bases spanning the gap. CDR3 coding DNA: TGTGCCAGCAGGGGGCTGGAGACCCAGTACTTC. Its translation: CASRGLETQYF.

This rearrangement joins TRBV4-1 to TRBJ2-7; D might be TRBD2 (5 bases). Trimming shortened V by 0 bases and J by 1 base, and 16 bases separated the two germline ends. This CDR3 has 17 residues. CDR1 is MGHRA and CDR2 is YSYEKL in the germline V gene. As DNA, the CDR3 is TGCGCCAGCAGCCAAGATGTTTTAGGACTGGGGTCCTACGAGCAGTACTTC. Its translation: CASSQDVLGLGSYEQYF.

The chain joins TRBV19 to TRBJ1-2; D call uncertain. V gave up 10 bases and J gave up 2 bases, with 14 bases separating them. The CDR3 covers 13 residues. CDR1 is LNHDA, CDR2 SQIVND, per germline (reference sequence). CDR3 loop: CATKDWMNYGYTF. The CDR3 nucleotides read TGTGCCACTAAGGACTGGATGAACTATGGCTACACCTTC.

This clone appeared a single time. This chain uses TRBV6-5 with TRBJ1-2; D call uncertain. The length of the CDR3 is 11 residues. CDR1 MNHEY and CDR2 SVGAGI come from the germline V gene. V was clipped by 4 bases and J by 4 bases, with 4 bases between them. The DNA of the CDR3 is TGTGCCAGCAGTTTCGGCTATGGCTACACCTTC. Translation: CASSFGYGYTF.

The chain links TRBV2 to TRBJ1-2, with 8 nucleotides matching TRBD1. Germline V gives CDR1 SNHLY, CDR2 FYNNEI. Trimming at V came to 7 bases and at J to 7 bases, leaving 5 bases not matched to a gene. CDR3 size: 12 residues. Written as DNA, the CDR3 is TGTGCCAGCACCTATACAGGGGGTGGCTACACCTTC. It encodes CASTYTGGGYTF.

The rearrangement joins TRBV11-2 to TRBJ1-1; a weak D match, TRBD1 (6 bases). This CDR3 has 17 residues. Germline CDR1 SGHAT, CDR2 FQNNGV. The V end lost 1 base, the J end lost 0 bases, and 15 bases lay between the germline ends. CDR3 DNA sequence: TGTGCCAGCAGCTTAGTAGGGCCAGGGGTCATGAACACTGAAGCTTTCTTT. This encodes CASSLVGPGVMNTEAFF.

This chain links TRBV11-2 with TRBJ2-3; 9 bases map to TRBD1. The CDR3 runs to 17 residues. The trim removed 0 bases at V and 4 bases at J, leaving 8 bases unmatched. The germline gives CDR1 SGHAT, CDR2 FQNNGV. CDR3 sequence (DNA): TGTGCCAGCAGCTTAGAACTCCCGGGACAGGGCTCAGATACGCAGTATTTT. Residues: CASSLELPGQGSDTQYF.